Listed below are T cell receptor beta chains from one sample, sequenced in a study of cytomegalovirus exposure and HLA in healthy donors. TCRdb keeps only in-frame clones here, not all; method: immunoSEQ multiplex PCR. The sample includes a few hundred thousand clones, roughly 84% seen only once; the top ten take 11% to 15%. Sequenced sample: PBMCs. These receptors were obtained from a woman aged 25 to 45 in good health and CMV-seropositive. Each CDR3 is given without its conserved first and last residue.

j_gene: TRBJ2-1; v_gene: TRBV4-1; CDR3aa: ASSQGLASFNEQF
j_gene: TRBJ2-1; v_gene: TRBV19; CDR3aa: ASSRSGSYNEQF
j_gene: TRBJ1-1; v_gene: TRBV18; CDR3aa: ASSPQDGKVDLTEAF
j_gene: TRBJ1-1; v_gene: TRBV27; CDR3aa: ASSLYDARNTEAF
j_gene: TRBJ2-7; v_gene: TRBV14; CDR3aa: ASSQVLTAEQY
j_gene: TRBJ1-2; v_gene: TRBV6-1; CDR3aa: ASSELGGGYT
j_gene: TRBJ1-2; v_gene: TRBV5-1; CDR3aa: ASSLGDSFYT
j_gene: TRBJ2-1; v_gene: TRBV29-1; CDR3aa: SVEEVRDDYNEQF
j_gene: TRBJ1-1; v_gene: TRBV6-1; CDR3aa: ASTRTGTGGAF
j_gene: TRBJ1-2; v_gene: TRBV7-2; CDR3aa: ASSPDGNPVRYT
j_gene: TRBJ1-4; v_gene: TRBV5-1; CDR3aa: ASSLWGEKLF
j_gene: TRBJ1-5; v_gene: TRBV5-4; CDR3aa: ASSFGGGLDNQPQH
j_gene: TRBJ1-2; v_gene: TRBV30; CDR3aa: AWKLGYGYT
j_gene: TRBJ1-1; v_gene: TRBV7-9; CDR3aa: ASSMGSSTEAF
j_gene: TRBJ2-7; v_gene: TRBV29-1; CDR3aa: SVEGGQGQY
j_gene: TRBJ1-2; v_gene: TRBV2; CDR3aa: ASLYRDRGVEGYGYT
j_gene: TRBJ2-1; v_gene: TRBV7-3; CDR3aa: ASSLKGQVFDEQF
j_gene: TRBJ1-2; v_gene: TRBV27; CDR3aa: ASSLRGGANYFNYGYT
j_gene: TRBJ1-1; v_gene: TRBV2; CDR3aa: ASRFGATEAF
j_gene: TRBJ2-5; v_gene: TRBV27; CDR3aa: ASSPSASGKTQY
j_gene: TRBJ1-2; v_gene: TRBV4-1; CDR3aa: ASSQDLGAAKGYT
j_gene: TRBJ1-2; v_gene: TRBV6-5; CDR3aa: ASSYSRDRDYGYT
j_gene: TRBJ1-1; v_gene: TRBV12-5; CDR3aa: ASGGTGTGTEAF
j_gene: TRBJ1-1; v_gene: TRBV5-1; CDR3aa: ASSPVRARDTEAF